This T cell receptor (beta chain) appears in the sequencing data of a study of T cell responses to AZD1222 COVID-19 vaccine. Study observations and caveats: The study found vaccine-associated CD4 TCRs spanning spike, dominant at 160-218 and 743-854.

Regarding this clone: The antigen remains unidentified.

Repertoires were generated with immunoSEQ multiplex PCR, while TCRdb's copy carries only in-frame clones and drops some. Found here are 250,000 or so clones, approximately 95% of them singletons; the top ten hold 0.5% to 0.7%. The source of this sequence is an adult in good health. The sequences come from peripheral blood, collected on day 0 of AZD1222 vaccination.

CDR3: CASSEADFGGHYNSPLHF. CDR3 nucleotides: TGTGCCAGCAGTGAAGCTGATTTCGGGGGCCATTATAATTCACCCCTCCACTTT. The rearrangement uses TRBV27 and TRBJ1-6, with D tentatively TRBD1 (6 bases). The germline V gene encodes CDR1 MNHEY and CDR2 SMNVEV (reference sequence). This CDR3 region has 18 residues. Trimming took 5 bases from V and 4 from J, leaving 21 bases between them.